The 29 T cell receptor beta chains below were found in one sample sequenced in a study of early stage breast cancer tumors. Profiling relied on immunoSEQ multiplex PCR, and the TCRdb table lists in-frame clones only, not all of them. This table has about 72,000 clones, approximately 79% appearing once. Sequences were obtained from blood. These receptors were taken from a person aged 55 to 75 with breast cancer.

This clone appeared a few times. The chain couples TRBV7-3 to TRBJ2-2; the D gene is possibly TRBD2 (5 bases). Germline CDR1 and CDR2: SGHTA and FQGTGA. V was cut by 5 bases and J by 5 bases, with 15 bases left in between. This CDR3 spans 15 amino acids. This CDR3 is CASSLTPGMTGELFF. CDR3 DNA: TGTGCCAGCAGCCTTACGCCGGGAATGACCGGGGAGCTGTTTTTT.

The chain joins TRBV18 to TRBJ1-2; no clear D. This CDR3 is 12 amino acids long. The ends were cut back, 2 bases at V and 6 bases at J, with 7 bases in the middle. Germline-derived CDR1 and CDR2 are KGHSH and LQKENI. The CDR3 region has the DNA TGTGCCAGCTCACCATCGGGCGATGGCTACACCTTC. It encodes CASSPSGDGYTF.

V and J are TRBV7-9 and TRBJ2-1; D not certain. The germline V gene has CDR1 SEHNR and CDR2 FQNEAQ (reference sequence). V was clipped by 0 bases and J by 8 bases, with 14 bases between them. The CDR3 has 15 residues. CDR3 nucleotide sequence: TGTGCCAGCAGCTTAGCAGGGCCTTTAAACTATGAGCAGTTCTTC. Its protein product is CASSLAGPLNYEQFF.

V gene TRBV5-5 combines with J gene TRBJ1-3; 9 bases match TRBD1. CDR1 and CDR2 from the germline V gene are SGHKS and YYEKEE (reference sequence). Trimming took 4 bases from V and 4 from J; bases not matched to a gene: 6. This CDR3 has 15 residues. The CDR3 DNA reads as TGTGCCAGCAGCCGAGGGGACAGGGCCGGAAACACCATATATTTT. The encoded protein is CASSRGDRAGNTIYF.

CDR3 loop: CSVVVGNQPQHF. The CDR3 region has the DNA TGCAGCGTTGTGGTGGGGAATCAGCCCCAGCATTTT. V is TRBV29-1 and J is TRBJ1-5, with D unresolved. Germline V gives CDR1 SQVTM, CDR2 ANQGSEA. The V end was cut by 4 bases, the J end by 4 bases, with 8 bases between. This CDR3 contains 12 residues.

This sequence joins TRBV2 and TRBJ2-5, with D unresolved. Deletions cut 6 bases from V and 4 bases from J, with 12 bases between. CDR1 is SNHLY and CDR2 is FYNNEI in the germline V gene. CDR3 length: 13 amino acids. CDR3 loop: CASRSDWGETQYF. CDR3 bases: TGTGCCAGCAGGTCCGACTGGGGAGAGACCCAGTACTTC. The entire variable domain, with the rest obtained from reference TRBV2 and TRBJ2-5, is as follows: EPEVTQTPSHQVTQMGQEVILRCVPISNHLYFYWYRQILGQKVEFLVSFYNNEISEKSEIFDDQFSVERPDGSNFTLKIRSTKLEDSAMYFCASRSDWGETQYFGPGTRLLVL.

This rearrangement joins TRBV28 to TRBJ2-3; D tentatively reads TRBD1 or TRBD2 (6 bases each). Germline CDR1 MDHEN, CDR2 SYDVKM. This CDR3 is built from 12 residues. Trimming stripped 11 bases from V and 2 bases from J, with 11 bases between. The CDR3 is CAWGRDTDTQYF. The CDR3 nucleotides are TGTGCCTGGGGGCGGGACACAGATACGCAGTATTTT.

DNA for the CDR3: TGTGCCAGCCAGGGGGGGCCTAACACAGATACGCAGTATTTT. It codes for CASQGGPNTDTQYF. The chain has TRBV6-5 and TRBJ2-3, with D possibly being TRBD1 or TRBD2 (7 bases each). The length of the CDR3 is 14 residues. The V and J ends lost 8 bases and 2 bases respectively, with 14 bases between them. The germline V gene has CDR1 MNHEY and CDR2 SVGAGI.

This rearrangement joins TRBV7-3 to TRBJ2-1; D is unclear. The CDR3 consists of 16 residues. Germline V CDR1 and CDR2: SGHTA, FQGTGA. The germline V and J ends were trimmed by 2 bases and 5 bases, with 16 bases remaining between them. The CDR3 bases are TGTGCCAGCAGCTTACCTCGGCGGCCGCCCCACAATGAGCAGTTCTTC. Translating it yields CASSLPRRPPHNEQFF.

The V and J genes are TRBV7-9 and TRBJ1-1, with unresolved D. This CDR3 comprises 13 residues. Deletions cut 2 bases from V and 4 bases from J, with 8 bases between. Germline V gene sequence: CDR1 SEHNR, CDR2 FQNEAQ (reference sequence). The CDR3 DNA reads TGTGCCAGCAGCTTATTAGGGAGCACTGAAGCTTTCTTT. It encodes CASSLLGSTEAFF.

V is TRBV6-5 and J is TRBJ1-1; 10 bases line up with TRBD1. V was clipped by 6 bases and J by 5 bases; unmatched bases: 9. CDR1 and CDR2 from the germline V gene are MNHEY and SVGAGI. This CDR3 spans 15 amino acids. The CDR3 DNA follows: TGTGCCAGCAGCCGAGGTGGACAGGGGGGTACTGAAGCTTTCTTT. The encoded protein is CASSRGGQGGTEAFF.

The genes are TRBV5-6 and TRBJ2-5, with D perhaps TRBD2 (5 bases). Deletions cut 1 base from V and 5 bases from J, with 9 bases between. Germline-derived CDR1 and CDR2 are SGHDT and YYEEEE. CDR3 length equals 13 residues. The CDR3, as DNA: TGTGCCAGCAGCTTGACTACGGGGGAGACCCAGTACTTC. Translating it yields CASSLTTGETQYF.

The chain joins TRBV28 to TRBJ2-2, with D tentatively TRBD1 (7 bases). This CDR3 has 17 amino acids. Germline V CDR1 and CDR2: MDHEN, SYDVKM. V lost 4 bases to trimming and J lost 4 bases, with 19 bases between them. DNA for the CDR3: TGTGCCAGCAGTTCCCCCCGGAGGGGGCCTGTCACCGGGGAGCTGTTTTTT. Amino acid sequence: CASSSPRRGPVTGELFF. The entire variable domain, with the rest obtained from reference TRBV28 and TRBJ2-2, is as follows: DVKVTQSSRYLVKRTGEKVFLECVQDMDHENMFWYRQDPGLGLRLIYFSYDVKMKEKGDIPEGYSVSREKKERFSLILESASTNQTSMYLCASSSPRRGPVTGELFFGEGSRLTVL.

J is TRBJ1-1 and V is TRBV28; D is unresolved. V shed 4 bases and J shed 5 bases, with 14 bases lying between them. The germline gives CDR1 MDHEN, CDR2 SYDVKM. The CDR3 sequence is 14 residues long. As DNA, the CDR3 is TGTGCCAGCAGTTCCGGCTCCTCGCGGACTGAAGCTTTCTTT. The encoded protein is CASSSGSSRTEAFF.

The genes are TRBV30 and TRBJ1-2; D gene uncertain. The V and J ends lost 2 bases and 2 bases respectively, with 9 bases between them. The germline gives CDR1 GTSNPN, CDR2 SVGIG (reference sequence). This CDR3 region has 13 residues. This chain's CDR3 is CAWSKGQNYGYTF. CDR3 coding DNA: TGTGCCTGGAGTAAGGGCCAAAACTATGGCTACACCTTC.

CDR3 protein: CASSEETGDTIYF. The DNA of the CDR3 is TGTGCCAGCAGTGAAGAGACAGGGGACACCATATATTTT. The V call is TRBV2, the J call TRBJ1-3, with 8 nucleotides matching TRBD1. The germline CDR1 and CDR2 sequences are SNHLY and FYNNEI. V lost 1 base, J lost 8 bases, and 1 base stayed unmatched. The CDR3 totals 13 residues.

This chain joins TRBV30 and TRBJ2-5; D may be TRBD2 (6 bases). Germline V gene sequence: CDR1 GTSNPN, CDR2 SVGIG (reference sequence). The CDR3 is made up of 16 amino acids. The V end was cut by 1 base, the J end by 1 base, with 16 bases between. CDR3 bases: TGTGCCTGGAGTGACGTGGCTGGAGGGTTCCAAGAGACCCAGTACTTC. It codes for CAWSDVAGGFQETQYF.

V and J are TRBV21-1 and TRBJ2-1; the table's D call, TRBD2, was not checked against the DNA. TRBV21-1 is assigned pseudogene status. This CDR3 has 16 residues. The CDR3 loop reads CASSRGLAGGGTEQFF. The CDR3 region has the DNA TGTGCCAGCAGCAGGGGACTAGCGGGAGGGGGCACTGAGCAGTTCTTC.

The rearrangement uses TRBV30 and TRBJ2-5, with 8 bases matching TRBD2. This CDR3 has 15 residues. The germline CDR1 and CDR2 sequences are GTSNPN and SVGIG (reference sequence). Trimming removed 0 bases from V and 2 bases from J; junction bases left unmatched: 5. The CDR3 nucleotides are TGTGCCTGGAGTGTACTAGCGGTATCTCAAGAGACCCAGTACTTC. Translation: CAWSVLAVSQETQYF. The full variable domain, with the rest looked up from reference TRBV30 and TRBJ2-5, is SQTIHQWPATLVQPVGSPLSLECTVEGTSNPNLYWYRQAAGRGLQLLFYSVGIGQISSEVPQNLSASRPQDRQFILSSKKLLLSDSGFYLCAWSVLAVSQETQYFGPGTRLLVL.

The chain employs TRBV7-3 and TRBJ2-3, with 7 positions matching TRBD2. The CDR3 spans 15 residues. Trimming removed 2 bases from V and 4 bases from J; junction bases left unmatched: 6. Germline CDR1 and CDR2: SGHTA and FQGTGA. As DNA, the CDR3 is TGTGCCAGCAGCTTAGATGGGGGGAGGGCAGATACGCAGTATTTT. This gives the protein CASSLDGGRADTQYF.

This chain uses TRBV6-1 with TRBJ2-1, with TRBD2 as a possible D gene (6 bases). CDR1 and CDR2 from the germline V gene are MNHNS and SASEGT. This CDR3 comprises 16 residues. V lost 2 bases and J lost 3, with 14 bases in between. CDR3 amino acids: CASSEFRTTSYNEQFF. CDR3 DNA sequence: TGTGCCAGCAGTGAATTCAGGACTACAAGCTACAATGAGCAGTTCTTC.

A single count supports this clone. The genes are TRBV4-1 and TRBJ2-2; 7 bases align to TRBD1. The CDR3 spans 16 residues. Germline values: CDR1 MGHRA, CDR2 YSYEKL. Losses at the gene ends were 4 bases for V and 2 bases for J; bases not matched to a gene: 7. CDR3 nucleotides: TGCGCCAGCAGCCGTCCGGGACAGACTAACACCGGGGAGCTGTTTTTT. Its protein is CASSRPGQTNTGELFF.

This chain connects TRBV11-2 to TRBJ1-3; D gene ambiguous. Germline-derived CDR1 and CDR2 are SGHAT and FQNNGV. The CDR3 sequence is 15 residues long. The V end was cut by 5 bases, the J end by 4 bases, with 15 bases between. CDR3 sequence reads: CASSPQASSGNTIYF. In DNA form, the CDR3 reads TGTGCCAGCAGCCCCCAAGCGTCGTCAGGAAACACCATATATTTT.

The V and J genes are TRBV18 and TRBJ1-3, with TRBD1 as a possible D gene (5 bases). In germline, CDR1 is KGHSH, CDR2 LQKENI. V was pared by 4 bases and J by 4 bases, with 11 bases between. This CDR3 spans 14 amino acids. In DNA, the CDR3 is TGTGCCAGCTCACTCGGGGCCGGGGGAAACACCATATATTTT. Translated: CASSLGAGGNTIYF.

This CDR3 is CASGPQRTNEKLFF. Written as DNA, the CDR3 is TGTGCCAGCGGACCCCAGAGGACTAATGAAAAACTGTTTTTT. V usage is TRBV2 and J usage is TRBJ1-4; D call uncertain. V was cut by 8 bases and J by 2 bases, with 12 bases left in between. The CDR3 has 14 residues. Germline V gene lookup returns CDR1 SNHLY and CDR2 FYNNEI.

As to this clone: The junction does not match germline at one end; this may be a read error. The chain has TRBV14 and TRBJ1-1; D is ambiguous. The CDR3 consists of 16 residues. CDR1 is SGHDN and CDR2 is FVKESK in the germline V gene. CDR3 loop: CASSQIGGHSENPINF. CDR3 bases: TGTGCCAGCAGCCAAATCGGTGGGCACAGCGAAAACCCTATAAATTTT.

This clone is a singleton in its sample. This chain joins TRBV6-5 and TRBJ2-7; 7 nucleotides align to TRBD1. In germline, CDR1 is MNHEY, CDR2 SVGAGI. J lost 2 bases, V lost 8 bases, and 6 bases had no gene match. The CDR3 totals 13 residues. The CDR3 coding sequence is TGTGCCAGCGCCCGGGACAGCACCTACGAGCAGTACTTC. Its translation is CASARDSTYEQYF.

The rearrangement links TRBV4-1 to TRBJ2-1; TRBD2 aligns across 8 bases. Germline V gene data show CDR1 as MGHRA and CDR2 as YSYEKL. The CDR3 runs to 16 residues. V lost 2 bases to trimming and J lost 8 bases; unmatched junction nucleotides: 11. CDR3 DNA sequence: TGCGCCAGCAGCCAAAATCCCCCAGCGGGAGACCATGAGCAGTTCTTC. It encodes CASSQNPPAGDHEQFF.

This clone has just one count. The chain links TRBV6-1 to TRBJ2-5; perhaps TRBD1 as D (5 bases). The CDR3 has 17 amino acids. Germline CDR1 and CDR2: MNHNS and SASEGT. Trimming took off 1 base at V and 6 bases at J, with 21 bases between the two ends. The CDR3 protein is CASSEGTGAYVRKTQYF. CDR3 in DNA: TGTGCCAGCAGTGAAGGTACAGGCGCGTATGTAAGAAAGACCCAGTACTTC.